This record looks at one T cell receptor (beta chain) sequence and its context. The antigen remains undetermined. The data stem from a study of T cell clones after liver transplantation. Turning to the study itself: Immunosuppression withdrawal was tried within 2 years after liver transplantation in this trial. Findings and limits, study-wide: Circulating graft-donor-reactive CD4 TCRbeta sequences fell significantly post-transplant in 5 of 8 subjects. These preliminary findings come from unstandardized post-transplant sampling times.

Germline loops: CDR1 MNHEY, CDR2 SVGAGI. V was pared by 6 bases and J by 1 base, with 6 bases of the junction left unmatched. The CDR3 runs to 15 residues. Method: immunoSEQ multiplex PCR; TCRdb's copy keeps in-frame clones and lacks some. The sample shows about 45,000 clones, around 84% of them seen only once. The clonotype comes from a human patient who received a liver transplant. Some T cells may be graft donor cells. Material: CD4+ T cells from blood, obtained 24 months after liver transplant. The chain uses TRBV6-5 and TRBJ1-1, with 9 bases identical to TRBD1. This CDR3 is CASRVQGARNTEAFF. For the CDR3, the DNA is TGTGCCAGCAGGGTACAGGGGGCGAGGAACACTGAAGCTTTCTTT.